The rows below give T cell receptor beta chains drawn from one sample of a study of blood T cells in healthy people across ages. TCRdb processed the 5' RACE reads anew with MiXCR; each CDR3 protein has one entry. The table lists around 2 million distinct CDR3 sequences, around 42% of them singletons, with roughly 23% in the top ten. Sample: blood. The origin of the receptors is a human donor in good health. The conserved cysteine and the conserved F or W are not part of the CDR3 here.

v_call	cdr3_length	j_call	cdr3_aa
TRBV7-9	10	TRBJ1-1	ASRWGKGEAF
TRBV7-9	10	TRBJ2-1	ASSLEGGKQF
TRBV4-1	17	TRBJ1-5	ASSQERDRGPYSNQPQH
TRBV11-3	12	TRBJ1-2	ASSPPEGGPGYT
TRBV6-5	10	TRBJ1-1	ASSRDISEAF
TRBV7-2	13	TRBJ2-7	ASSLVLGFPYEQY
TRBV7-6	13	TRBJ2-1	ASSQLDDSYNEQF
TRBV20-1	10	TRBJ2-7	SAYLNDYEQY
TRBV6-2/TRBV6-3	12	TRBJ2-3	ASRGRVARDTQY
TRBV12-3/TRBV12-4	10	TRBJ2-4	ASSFGHNEQY
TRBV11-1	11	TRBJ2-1	ATAGTGGREQF
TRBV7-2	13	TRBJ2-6	ASNKGWSGANVLT
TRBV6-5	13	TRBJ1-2	ASSYAPGAPYGYT
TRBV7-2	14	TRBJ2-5	ASSSVGQWRNETQY
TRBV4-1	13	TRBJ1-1	ASSLQQAMNTEAF
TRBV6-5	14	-	ASSYSMGLLFNEQY
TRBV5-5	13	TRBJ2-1	ASSFRILVGDEQF
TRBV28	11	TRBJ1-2	ASRLGTAYGYT
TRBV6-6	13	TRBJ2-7	ASRGTEYPFYEQY
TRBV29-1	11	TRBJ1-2	SALWGQGYGYT
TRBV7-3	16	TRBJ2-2	ASSPDATSEPNTGELF
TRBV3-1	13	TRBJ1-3	ASSQGGGPPNTIY
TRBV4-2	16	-	ASSQDRVWGTGEHEQY
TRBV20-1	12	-	SAADEGGYYEQY